The present entry profiles one TCR beta chain with its context. This specimen comes from a study of T cells in Graves' hyperthyroidism and ophthalmopathy. Template material for amplifying TCR beta CDR3 regions consisted of RNA transcripts. First-round RT-PCR of the TCR CDR3 relied on the HTBI primer set. TCRdb itself ran the multiplex PCR reads through MiXCR, one entry per CDR3 protein. This table has hundreds of thousands of distinct CDR3 sequences, roughly 15% appearing once. The germline V gene has CDR1 LNHNV and CDR2 YYDKDF (reference sequence). The trim removed 6 bases at V and 2 bases at J, leaving 7 bases unmatched. The CDR3 extends over 16 amino acids.

The sample consisted of blood. The sequence derives from a woman between 40 and 55 years old with Graves' hyperthyroidism. The V and J genes are TRBV15 and TRBJ2-6, with 7 bases fitting TRBD1. Here the CDR3 reads CATRRGLSTGANVLTF. The CDR3, as DNA: TGTGCCACCAGGAGGGGGCTTTCCACTGGGGCCAACGTCCTGACTTTC. The full variable domain, in which reference TRBV15 and TRBJ2-6 provide the parts outside the CDR3, is DAMVIQNPRYQVTQFGKPVTLSCSQTLNHNVMYWYQQKSSQAPKLLFHYYDKDFNNEADTPDNFQSRRPNTSFCFLDIRSPGLGDTAMYLCATRRGLSTGANVLTFGAGSRLTVL.